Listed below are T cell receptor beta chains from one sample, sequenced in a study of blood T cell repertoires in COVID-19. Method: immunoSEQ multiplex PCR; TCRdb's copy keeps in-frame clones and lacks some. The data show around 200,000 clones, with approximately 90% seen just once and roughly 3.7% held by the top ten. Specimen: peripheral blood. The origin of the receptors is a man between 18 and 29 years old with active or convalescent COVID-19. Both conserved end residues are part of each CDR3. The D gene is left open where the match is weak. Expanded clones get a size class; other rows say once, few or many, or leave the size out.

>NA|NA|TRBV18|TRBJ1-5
CASAEMSDSYQPQHF
TGTGCCAGCGCTGAAATGTCAGACTCCTATCAGCCCCAGCATTTT
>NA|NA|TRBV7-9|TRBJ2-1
CASSLPGNSYNEQFF
TGTGCCAGCAGCTTACCCGGGAACTCCTACAATGAGCAGTTCTTC
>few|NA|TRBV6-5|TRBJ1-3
CASSYTSGNTIYF
TGTGCCAGCAGTTACACATCTGGAAACACCATATATTTT
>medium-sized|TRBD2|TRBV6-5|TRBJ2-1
CASRGGAGEFNEQFF
TGTGCCAGCAGAGGAGGGGCGGGAGAATTCAATGAGCAGTTCTTC
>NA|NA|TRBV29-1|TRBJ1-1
CSVGQGTEAFF
TGCAGCGTTGGTCAGGGGACTGAAGCTTTCTTT
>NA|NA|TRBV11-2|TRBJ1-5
CASSFRGNQPQHF
TGTGCCAGCAGCTTTCGGGGCAATCAGCCCCAGCATTTT
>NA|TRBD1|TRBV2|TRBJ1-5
CASSEGQYSNQPQHF
TGTGCCAGCAGTGAGGGACAGTATAGCAATCAGCCCCAGCATTTT
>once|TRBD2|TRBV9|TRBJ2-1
CASSMTSGYNEQFF
TGTGCCAGCAGCATGACTAGCGGATACAATGAGCAGTTCTTC
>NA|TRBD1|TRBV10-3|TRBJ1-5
CAISQDRGENQPQHF
TGTGCCATCTCACAGGACAGGGGGGAAAACCAGCCCCAGCATTTT
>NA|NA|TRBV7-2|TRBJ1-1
CASTGGGTNTEAFF
TGTGCCAGCACGGGAGGGGGGACGAACACTGAAGCTTTCTTT
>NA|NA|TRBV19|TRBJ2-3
CASSWGDPLTDTQYF
TGTGCCAGTAGTTGGGGGGACCCCCTCACAGATACGCAGTATTTT
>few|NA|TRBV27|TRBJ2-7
CASSVLGGIGEQYF
TGTGCCAGCAGTGTTCTCGGAGGGATAGGGGAGCAGTACTTC
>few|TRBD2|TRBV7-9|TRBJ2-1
CASLRLAGVYNEQFF
TGTGCCAGTCTTCGACTAGCGGGAGTGTACAATGAGCAGTTCTTC
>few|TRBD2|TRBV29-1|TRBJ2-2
CSVTSGGDAGELFF
TGCAGCGTTACTAGCGGGGGGGACGCCGGGGAGCTGTTTTTT
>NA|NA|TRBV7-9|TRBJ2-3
CASSTQTDTQYF
TGTGCCAGCAGCACACAGACAGATACGCAGTATTTT
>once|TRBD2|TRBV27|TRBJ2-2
CASSPGTSGVTGTGELFF
TGTGCCAGCAGTCCCGGGACTAGCGGGGTAACGGGCACCGGGGAGCTGTTTTTT
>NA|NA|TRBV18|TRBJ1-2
CASSPFGRSYGYTF
TGTGCCAGCTCACCATTTGGCAGATCCTATGGCTACACCTTC
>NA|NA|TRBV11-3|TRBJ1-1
CASSWPVQEPGGTEAFF
TGTGCCAGCAGCTGGCCGGTGCAAGAACCTGGGGGGACTGAAGCTTTCTTT
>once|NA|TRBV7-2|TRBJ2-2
CASSSRGNTGELFF
TGTGCCAGCAGCTCCCGGGGGAACACCGGGGAGCTGTTTTTT
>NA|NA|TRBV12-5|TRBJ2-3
CASGPRLARGGDTQYF
TGTGCTAGTGGTCCTAGACTAGCCCGAGGGGGAGATACGCAGTATTTT
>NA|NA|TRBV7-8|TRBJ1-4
CASSATGSRPNEKLFF
TGTGCCAGCAGCGCGACAGGCAGCAGACCTAATGAAAAACTGTTTTTT
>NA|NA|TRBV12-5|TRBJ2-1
CASGSTGRGNYEQFF
TGTGCTAGTGGTTCAACAGGGAGGGGCAACTATGAGCAGTTCTTC
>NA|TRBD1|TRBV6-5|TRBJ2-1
CASSLAGQEYNEQFF
TGTGCCAGCAGTCTAGCCGGACAGGAGTACAATGAGCAGTTCTTC
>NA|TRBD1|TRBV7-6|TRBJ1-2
CASSLGTGEAPATNYGYTF
TGTGCCAGCAGCTTAGGGACAGGGGAGGCCCCTGCTACTAACTATGGCTACACCTTC
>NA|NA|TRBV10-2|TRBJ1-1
CASGWRVTEAFF
TGCGCCAGCGGCTGGCGGGTCACTGAAGCTTTCTTT
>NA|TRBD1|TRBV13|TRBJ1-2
CASRKVGQGEGYTF
TGTGCCAGCAGGAAGGTTGGGCAGGGGGAAGGCTACACCTTC
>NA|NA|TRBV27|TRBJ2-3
CASRPGLRTDTQYF
TGTGCCAGCAGGCCGGGACTCCGCACAGATACGCAGTATTTT
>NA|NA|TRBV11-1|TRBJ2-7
CASRPGQDNYEQYF
TGTGCCAGCAGGCCGGGCCAGGACAACTACGAGCAGTACTTC
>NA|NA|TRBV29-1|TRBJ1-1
CSVDRGLGNTEAFF
TGCAGCGTTGATAGGGGTTTGGGGAACACTGAAGCTTTCTTT
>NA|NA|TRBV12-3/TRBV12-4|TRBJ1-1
CASSLTDNTEAFF
TGTGCCAGCAGTCTGACAGATAACACTGAAGCTTTCTTT
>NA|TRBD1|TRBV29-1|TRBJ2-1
CSAGTGNYNEQFF
TGCAGCGCTGGGACAGGGAACTACAATGAGCAGTTCTTC
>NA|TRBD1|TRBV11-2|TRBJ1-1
CASSLLGGRLGTEAFF
TGTGCCAGCAGCTTACTAGGGGGCCGGTTGGGCACTGAAGCTTTCTTT
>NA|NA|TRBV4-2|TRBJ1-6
CASSPSRSSYNSPLHF
TGTGCCAGCAGCCCGTCCCGGAGCTCCTATAATTCACCCCTCCACTTT
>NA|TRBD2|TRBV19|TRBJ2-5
CAISSGSRETQYF
TGTGCCATCTCTAGCGGGAGCCGAGAGACCCAGTACTTC
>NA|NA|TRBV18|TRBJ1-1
CASSPPGDTEAFF
TGTGCCAGCTCACCTCCAGGGGACACTGAAGCTTTCTTT
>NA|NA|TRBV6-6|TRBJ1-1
CASSTTGLQALIEAFF
TGTGCCAGCAGTACCACAGGGCTTCAGGCTCTAATTGAAGCTTTCTTT
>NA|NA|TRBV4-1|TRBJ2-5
CASSHNAVQETQYF
TGCGCCAGCAGCCATAATGCAGTTCAAGAGACCCAGTACTTC
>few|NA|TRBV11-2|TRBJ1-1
CASSPGAEGSEAFF
TGTGCCAGCAGCCCCGGGGCGGAGGGGTCCGAAGCTTTCTTT
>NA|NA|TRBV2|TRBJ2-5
CASSEQRDQETQYF
TGTGCCAGCAGTGAACAGCGGGACCAAGAGACCCAGTACTTC